This TCR beta chain appears in the sequencing data of a study of cytomegalovirus exposure and HLA in healthy donors. The PCR was carried out with 60 Vbeta primers and 13 Jbeta primers. The repertoire was sequenced with immunoSEQ multiplex PCR; TCRdb's copy has only in-frame clones and lacks some. The top ten hold approximately 7% of the sample, which has approximately 170,000 clones, around 80% seen once. As regards this clone: The antigen remains unidentified.

Overall study results and limits: Associated with HLA alleles at 0.05 false discovery rate in a later analysis were 16,951 TCR beta sequences.

V was trimmed by 4 bases and J by 1 base, leaving 22 bases between them. The germline V gene encodes CDR1 GTSNPN and CDR2 SVGIG (reference sequence). The CDR3 is made up of 17 amino acids. The genes are TRBV30 and TRBJ1-2; TRBD1 might be the D (6 bases). Sequenced: PBMCs. The receptor's source is a woman aged 40 to 49 in good health and CMV-seropositive. The CDR3 reads CAWMGGQRQSLNYGYTF. The CDR3 region has the DNA TGTGCCTGGATGGGGGGGCAGAGACAGTCTCTTAACTATGGCTACACCTTC.